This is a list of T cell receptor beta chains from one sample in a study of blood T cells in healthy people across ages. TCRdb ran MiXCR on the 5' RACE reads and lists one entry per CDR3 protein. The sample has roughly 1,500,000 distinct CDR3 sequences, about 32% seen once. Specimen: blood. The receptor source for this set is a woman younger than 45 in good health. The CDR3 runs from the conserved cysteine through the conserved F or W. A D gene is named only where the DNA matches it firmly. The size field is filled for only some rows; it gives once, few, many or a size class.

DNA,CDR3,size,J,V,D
TGCGCCAGCAGCCCGGGACCTAATATACGAGAGCAGTACTTC,CASSPGPNIREQYF,NA,TRBJ2-4,TRBV10-1,NA
TGCAGTGCTGACACACAGGAGGGCGGCTACACCTTC,CSADTQEGGYTF,NA,TRBJ1-2,TRBV20-1,NA
TGTGCCAGCGGGACAGGGGAAACCAAAAACATTCAGTACTTC,CASGTGETKNIQYF,NA,TRBJ2-4,TRBV2,TRBD1
TGTGCCATCAGTGACAATAATTCACCCCTCCACTTT,CAISDNNSPLHF,NA,TRBJ1-6,TRBV10-3,NA
TGTGCCAGCAGGCAGGGGGCGAACAATCAGCCCCAGCATTTT,CASRQGANNQPQHF,many,TRBJ1-5,TRBV12-3/TRBV12-4,TRBD1
TGTGCCAGCAGCCCCCAGGAAGTTCAGCCCTACGAGCAGTACTTC,CASSPQEVQPYEQYF,NA,TRBJ2-7,TRBV27,NA
TGCGCCAGCAGCATCCTGACTAGCGGGGGCCCGCTCGAGCCCAATGAGCAGTTCTTC,CASSILTSGGPLEPNEQFF,NA,TRBJ2-1,TRBV5-1,TRBD2
TGTGCCAGCGGCCCGGGGTCCGACTATGGCTACACCTTC,CASGPGSDYGYTF,few,TRBJ1-2,TRBV6-2/TRBV6-3,NA
TGTGCCAGCAGGGCGGGACGGGCTAATGAAAAACTGTTTTTT,CASRAGRANEKLFF,NA,TRBJ1-4,TRBV12-3/TRBV12-4,NA
TGCGCCAGCAGCTTGCTTCCGGCAGGAGAGAACACTGAAGCTTTCTTT,CASSLLPAGENTEAFF,NA,TRBJ1-1,TRBV5-1,NA
TGTGCCAGCAGCTTAAATTTAGAGGGGCGAAAGACGGTGGACAGGGAATACTACGAGCAGTACTTC,CASSLNLEGRKTVDREYYEQYF,NA,TRBJ2-7,TRBV7-3,TRBD1
TGTGCCATCAGTTGGGACACCTATCAGCCCCAGCATTTT,CAISWDTYQPQHF,few,TRBJ1-5,TRBV10-3,NA
TGTGCCAGCAGGCCCGGACTAGCGGGAGCCCTCTCCTACAATGAGCAGTTCTTC,CASRPGLAGALSYNEQFF,many,TRBJ2-1,TRBV6-2/TRBV6-3,TRBD2
TGTGCCAGCAGCTTGAGTCGCCAGGTGCAAGAGACCCAGTACTTC,CASSLSRQVQETQYF,NA,TRBJ2-5,TRBV5-8,NA
TGTGCCAGCAGTTTCACAGGGCTTCTCTACAATGAGCAGTTCTTC,CASSFTGLLYNEQFF,few,TRBJ2-1,TRBV28,NA
TGCGCCAGCAGCGTGGACCTAGGGGCGGGCGAGCAGTACTTC,CASSVDLGAGEQYF,NA,TRBJ2-7,TRBV5-1,NA
TGTGCCAGCAGCCAATCCGGCGGACTAGCGGGGGGTAGGGCCTACGAGCAGTACTTC,CASSQSGGLAGGRAYEQYF,few,TRBJ2-7,TRBV3-1,TRBD2
TGTGCCAGCAGCTCACCAGGGACAGCGAACACCGGGGAGCTGTTTTTT,CASSSPGTANTGELFF,few,TRBJ2-2,TRBV7-3,TRBD1
TGTGCCAGCAGCTTCGGGACAGGGTTCAACGAGCAGTACTTC,CASSFGTGFNEQYF,NA,TRBJ2-7,TRBV5-6,TRBD1
TGTGCCATCAGTGAGCAGGGACAGGGGGGAGAGCAGTACTTC,CAISEQGQGGEQYF,NA,TRBJ2-7,TRBV10-3,TRBD1